This is a list of T cell receptor beta chains from one sample in a study of T cell changes during pregnancy in multiple sclerosis. Assay: immunoSEQ multiplex PCR; the TCRdb copy retains only in-frame clones and omits some. The sample records tens of thousands of clones, around 92% being singletons. The specimen comprised peripheral blood, sampled in the third trimester of pregnancy. These receptors all stem from a female donor in good health, enrolled as a control in a pregnancy study. CDR3s include the opening cysteine and the closing phenylalanine or tryptophan. The order of the fields is D gene, J gene, clone size, V gene, CDR3 DNA, CDR3 protein. A D gene is named only where the DNA matches it firmly. The listing skips clone size in some rows; elsewhere it reads once, few, many or a size class.

d_call: TRBD2
j_call: TRBJ2-3
clone_size: .
v_call: TRBV5-1
cdr3_nt: TGCGCCAGCAGCAACGATCTACTAGCGGGGGGGCCAGATACGCAGTATTTT
cdr3_aa: CASSNDLLAGGPDTQYF

d_call: TRBD2
j_call: TRBJ2-7
clone_size: .
v_call: TRBV6-6
cdr3_nt: TGTGCCAGCAGCACCAGCGGGGGGGCCGACGAGCAGTACTTC
cdr3_aa: CASSTSGGADEQYF

d_call: .
j_call: TRBJ2-3
clone_size: .
v_call: TRBV19
cdr3_nt: TGTGCCAGCATGACAGGCGATACAGATACGCAGTATTTT
cdr3_aa: CASMTGDTDTQYF

d_call: .
j_call: TRBJ1-3
clone_size: .
v_call: TRBV10-3
cdr3_nt: TGTGCCATCTGGCCGGGAAGAGGAAACACCATATATTTT
cdr3_aa: CAIWPGRGNTIYF

d_call: .
j_call: TRBJ2-5
clone_size: .
v_call: TRBV7-2
cdr3_nt: TGTGCCAGCAGCTTACACGGGAACCAAGAGACCCAGTACTTC
cdr3_aa: CASSLHGNQETQYF

d_call: TRBD1
j_call: TRBJ2-5
clone_size: .
v_call: TRBV25-1
cdr3_nt: TGTGCCAGCAGCGAGGGACAGGGCTTTGAGACCCAGTACTTC
cdr3_aa: CASSEGQGFETQYF

d_call: TRBD1
j_call: TRBJ2-5
clone_size: .
v_call: TRBV7-7
cdr3_nt: TGTGCCAGCAGCTTAGCGACAGGGCCCCAAGAGACCCAGTACTTC
cdr3_aa: CASSLATGPQETQYF

d_call: .
j_call: TRBJ2-2
clone_size: .
v_call: TRBV5-1
cdr3_nt: TGCGCCAGCAGCTTCCGTGGCTCCCCGAACACCGGGGAGCTGTTTTTT
cdr3_aa: CASSFRGSPNTGELFF

d_call: .
j_call: TRBJ2-7
clone_size: .
v_call: TRBV14
cdr3_nt: TGTGCCAGCAGCCGATTGGGGGGACAGCTCCACTCCTACGAGCAGTACTTC
cdr3_aa: CASSRLGGQLHSYEQYF

d_call: .
j_call: TRBJ2-1
clone_size: .
v_call: TRBV4-2
cdr3_nt: TGTGCCAGCAGCCAAACGGACAATGAGCAGTTCTTC
cdr3_aa: CASSQTDNEQFF

d_call: TRBD1
j_call: TRBJ1-6
clone_size: .
v_call: TRBV7-9
cdr3_nt: TGTGCCAGCAGGGCGACAGGGTCCAGTAATTCACCCCTCCACTTT
cdr3_aa: CASRATGSSNSPLHF

d_call: .
j_call: TRBJ1-2
clone_size: .
v_call: TRBV10-3
cdr3_nt: TGTGCCACGAAGACAGACAACTATGGCTACACCTTC
cdr3_aa: CATKTDNYGYTF

d_call: .
j_call: TRBJ2-2
clone_size: .
v_call: TRBV5-6
cdr3_nt: TGTGCCAGCAGCTCCCCGGGGGAACGATTCGGGGAGCTGTTTTTT
cdr3_aa: CASSSPGERFGELFF

d_call: TRBD1
j_call: TRBJ2-4
clone_size: few
v_call: TRBV5-5
cdr3_nt: TGTGCCAGCAACCAGGGGGACATTCAGTACTTC
cdr3_aa: CASNQGDIQYF

d_call: .
j_call: TRBJ2-1
clone_size: .
v_call: TRBV9
cdr3_nt: TGTGCCAGCAGCTCCCAGGCGAACGGGGGAGACAATGAGCAGTTCTTC
cdr3_aa: CASSSQANGGDNEQFF

d_call: .
j_call: TRBJ1-6
clone_size: .
v_call: TRBV28
cdr3_nt: TGTGCCAGCAGTTTAGACAGCTCCTATAATTCACCCCTCCACTTT
cdr3_aa: CASSLDSSYNSPLHF

d_call: TRBD2
j_call: TRBJ2-1
clone_size: .
v_call: TRBV4-2
cdr3_nt: TGTGCCAGCAGCCAGGACCCCCTCTCTAGCGGGAGGGCCTACAATGAGCAGTTCTTC
cdr3_aa: CASSQDPLSSGRAYNEQFF

d_call: TRBD2
j_call: TRBJ2-7
clone_size: .
v_call: TRBV28
cdr3_nt: TGTGCCAGCAGTCAACCCGGGACTACTAGATACGAGCAGTACTTC
cdr3_aa: CASSQPGTTRYEQYF

d_call: TRBD1
j_call: TRBJ1-1
clone_size: .
v_call: TRBV7-6
cdr3_nt: TGTGCCAGCAGCATTCCACAGGGGGCGAACACTGAAGCTTTCTTT
cdr3_aa: CASSIPQGANTEAFF

d_call: .
j_call: TRBJ2-1
clone_size: .
v_call: TRBV21-1
cdr3_nt: TGTGCCAGCAGCAGAGAGAACGACTCCGCGGGGGGGACAAATGAGCAGTTCTTC
cdr3_aa: CASSRENDSAGGTNEQFF

d_call: TRBD2
j_call: TRBJ2-5
clone_size: .
v_call: TRBV7-3
cdr3_nt: TGTGCCAGCAGCACTACTAGCGGGAGGGAGGGGACCCAGTACTTC
cdr3_aa: CASSTTSGREGTQYF

d_call: TRBD2
j_call: TRBJ2-1
clone_size: .
v_call: TRBV28
cdr3_nt: TGTGCCAGCAGTTTCTCCCTCGCTAGCGGGGATCTGAGCTCCTACAATGAGCAGTTCTTC
cdr3_aa: CASSFSLASGDLSSYNEQFF

d_call: TRBD1
j_call: TRBJ1-3
clone_size: once
v_call: TRBV4-3
cdr3_nt: TGCGCCAGCAGCCAGCGGACAGGGGGAAACACCATATATTTT
cdr3_aa: CASSQRTGGNTIYF

d_call: .
j_call: TRBJ1-1
clone_size: .
v_call: TRBV6-4
cdr3_nt: TGTGCCAGCAGTGACCAAACAGGGACTGAAGCTTTCTTT
cdr3_aa: CASSDQTGTEAFF

d_call: TRBD1
j_call: TRBJ1-3
clone_size: .
v_call: TRBV28
cdr3_nt: TGTGCCAGCAGTACCAGACAGGGTAGGGGAAACACCATATATTTT
cdr3_aa: CASSTRQGRGNTIYF

d_call: TRBD1
j_call: TRBJ2-3
clone_size: .
v_call: TRBV5-1
cdr3_nt: TGCGCCAGCAGCCCGGACAGGGGGGCAGATACGCAGTATTTT
cdr3_aa: CASSPDRGADTQYF

d_call: .
j_call: TRBJ1-2
clone_size: few
v_call: TRBV25-1
cdr3_nt: TGTGCCAGCAGTGTCAGGAACTATGGCTACACCTTC
cdr3_aa: CASSVRNYGYTF

d_call: .
j_call: TRBJ1-2
clone_size: .
v_call: TRBV15
cdr3_nt: TGTGCCACCAGCAGAGACGCGACAGGAATCTATGGCTACACCTTC
cdr3_aa: CATSRDATGIYGYTF

d_call: TRBD2
j_call: TRBJ2-3
clone_size: .
v_call: TRBV30
cdr3_nt: TGTGCCTGGAGTGTAGCCGGGGGGGGTGGGGATACGCAGTATTTT
cdr3_aa: CAWSVAGGGGDTQYF

d_call: .
j_call: TRBJ2-1
clone_size: .
v_call: TRBV18
cdr3_nt: TGTGCCAGCTCAAAAGAGCGGAACGAGCAGTTCTTC
cdr3_aa: CASSKERNEQFF

d_call: TRBD1
j_call: TRBJ1-4
clone_size: .
v_call: TRBV6-5
cdr3_nt: TGTGCCAGCAGTTCGCGGGGACAGGGAGAAAAACTGTTTTTT
cdr3_aa: CASSSRGQGEKLFF

d_call: TRBD2
j_call: TRBJ2-1
clone_size: .
v_call: TRBV6-4
cdr3_nt: TGTGCCAGCAGTGTAGCGGGAGGATCCTACAATGAGCAGTTCTTC
cdr3_aa: CASSVAGGSYNEQFF

d_call: TRBD2
j_call: TRBJ2-2
clone_size: .
v_call: TRBV4-1
cdr3_nt: TGCGCCAGCAGCCTCTCGTTGGGGGGGTTCTCGAGGGGGGAGCTGTTTTTT
cdr3_aa: CASSLSLGGFSRGELFF

d_call: TRBD2
j_call: TRBJ2-1
clone_size: .
v_call: TRBV9
cdr3_nt: TGTGCCAGCAGCCCAGGACTAGCCTTATACAATGAGCAGTTCTTC
cdr3_aa: CASSPGLALYNEQFF

d_call: TRBD1
j_call: TRBJ2-3
clone_size: .
v_call: TRBV5-5
cdr3_nt: TGTGCCAGCACCCGTGGACAGGGCCCTGGAGATACGCAGTATTTT
cdr3_aa: CASTRGQGPGDTQYF

d_call: .
j_call: TRBJ2-7
clone_size: once
v_call: TRBV27
cdr3_nt: TGTGCCAGCAGTTTTACGGGGAGCGACGAGCAGTACTTC
cdr3_aa: CASSFTGSDEQYF

d_call: TRBD1
j_call: TRBJ1-2
clone_size: .
v_call: TRBV6-6
cdr3_nt: TGTGCCAGCAGTTACTCTGGGACAGGGGGCTTGGGCTACACCTTC
cdr3_aa: CASSYSGTGGLGYTF

d_call: TRBD1
j_call: TRBJ2-5
clone_size: .
v_call: TRBV5-1
cdr3_nt: TGCGCCAGCAGCGGGGGACAGGGAGAGACCCAGTACTTC
cdr3_aa: CASSGGQGETQYF

d_call: TRBD1
j_call: TRBJ1-2
clone_size: .
v_call: TRBV20-1
cdr3_nt: TGCAGTGCAGACAGGGCCTATGGCTACACCTTC
cdr3_aa: CSADRAYGYTF

d_call: TRBD1
j_call: TRBJ1-4
clone_size: few
v_call: TRBV7-2
cdr3_nt: TGTGCCAGCAGCTTACGACAGGGGGAGGGAAAACTGTTTTTT
cdr3_aa: CASSLRQGEGKLFF

d_call: TRBD1
j_call: TRBJ1-5
clone_size: .
v_call: TRBV28
cdr3_nt: TGTGCCAGCAGTTCAGTTGGACAGGGAGATCAGCCCCAGCATTTT
cdr3_aa: CASSSVGQGDQPQHF

d_call: TRBD1
j_call: TRBJ1-2
clone_size: .
v_call: TRBV19
cdr3_nt: TGTGCCAGTAGTTCTACCGGGACAGGGGCCAGTTGGGGCTATGGCTACACCTTC
cdr3_aa: CASSSTGTGASWGYGYTF

d_call: TRBD2
j_call: TRBJ2-5
clone_size: .
v_call: TRBV5-1
cdr3_nt: TGCGCCAGCAGGACTATCTCTAGCGGGAGTAGGGGGCGAGAGACCCAGTACTTC
cdr3_aa: CASRTISSGSRGRETQYF

d_call: TRBD1
j_call: TRBJ2-4
clone_size: .
v_call: TRBV7-9
cdr3_nt: TGTGCCAGCAGCTTAGCCTGGACAGGGGAATCAAAAAACATTCAGTACTTC
cdr3_aa: CASSLAWTGESKNIQYF

d_call: TRBD2
j_call: TRBJ2-5
clone_size: .
v_call: TRBV19
cdr3_nt: TGTGCCAGTAGTTCACTAGCGGGGGGCCAAGAGACCCAGTACTTC
cdr3_aa: CASSSLAGGQETQYF

d_call: .
j_call: TRBJ2-3
clone_size: .
v_call: TRBV5-5
cdr3_nt: TGTGCCAGCAGCACGGGACACTACACAGATACGCAGTATTTT
cdr3_aa: CASSTGHYTDTQYF

d_call: .
j_call: TRBJ2-2
clone_size: .
v_call: TRBV21-1
cdr3_nt: TGTGCCAACCTCCGGGGACTAGCGGGGGGGCCGAACACCGGGGAGCTGTTTTTT
cdr3_aa: CANLRGLAGGPNTGELFF

d_call: .
j_call: TRBJ1-6
clone_size: .
v_call: TRBV7-9
cdr3_nt: TGTGCCAGCAGCACGACAGGACCGAAAAATTCACCCCTCCACTTT
cdr3_aa: CASSTTGPKNSPLHF

d_call: .
j_call: TRBJ2-1
clone_size: .
v_call: TRBV5-1
cdr3_nt: TGCGCCAGCAGCGGGGTGCCAGGGGGGACGTACAATGAGCAGTTCTTC
cdr3_aa: CASSGVPGGTYNEQFF

d_call: .
j_call: TRBJ2-7
clone_size: .
v_call: TRBV28
cdr3_nt: TGTGCCAGCAGTTCCCTGAGCTCCTACGAGCAGTACTTC
cdr3_aa: CASSSLSSYEQYF

d_call: .
j_call: TRBJ1-6
clone_size: .
v_call: TRBV6-5
cdr3_nt: TGTGCCAGCAGTTACGATACGGGACATAGAAATTCACCCCTCCACTTT
cdr3_aa: CASSYDTGHRNSPLHF

d_call: .
j_call: TRBJ2-1
clone_size: once
v_call: TRBV19
cdr3_nt: TGTGCCAGTAGTATAGACAAGGGGTCCCATGAGCAGTTCTTC
cdr3_aa: CASSIDKGSHEQFF

d_call: .
j_call: TRBJ2-2
clone_size: .
v_call: TRBV10-3
cdr3_nt: TGTGCCATCAGAAACAGGAACACCGGGGAGCTGTTTTTT
cdr3_aa: CAIRNRNTGELFF

d_call: TRBD2
j_call: TRBJ2-5
clone_size: .
v_call: TRBV6-5
cdr3_nt: TGTGCCAGCAGTTACAGCGGCAGGGAGGGTGAGACCCAGTACTTC
cdr3_aa: CASSYSGREGETQYF

d_call: .
j_call: TRBJ1-1
clone_size: few
v_call: TRBV9
cdr3_nt: TGTGCCAGCAGCGTTCATGGACAGTATGAAGCTTTCTTT
cdr3_aa: CASSVHGQYEAFF